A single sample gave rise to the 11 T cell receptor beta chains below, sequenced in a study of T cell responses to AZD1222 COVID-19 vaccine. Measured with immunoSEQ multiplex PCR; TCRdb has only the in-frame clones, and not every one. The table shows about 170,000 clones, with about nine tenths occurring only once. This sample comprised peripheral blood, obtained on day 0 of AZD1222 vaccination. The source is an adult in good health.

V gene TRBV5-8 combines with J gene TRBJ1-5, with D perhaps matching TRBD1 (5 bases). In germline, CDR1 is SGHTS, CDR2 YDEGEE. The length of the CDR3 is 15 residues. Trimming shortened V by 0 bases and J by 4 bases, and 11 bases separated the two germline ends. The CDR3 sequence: CASSLAGGRNQPQHF. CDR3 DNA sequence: TGTGCCAGCAGCTTGGCCGGGGGACGGAATCAGCCCCAGCATTTT.

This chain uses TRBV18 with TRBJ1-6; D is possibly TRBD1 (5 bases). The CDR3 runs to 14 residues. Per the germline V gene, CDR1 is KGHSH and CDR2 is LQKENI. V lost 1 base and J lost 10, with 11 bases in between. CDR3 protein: CASSPLPRDSPLHF. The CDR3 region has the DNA TGTGCCAGCTCACCACTACCCAGGGACTCACCCCTCCACTTT.

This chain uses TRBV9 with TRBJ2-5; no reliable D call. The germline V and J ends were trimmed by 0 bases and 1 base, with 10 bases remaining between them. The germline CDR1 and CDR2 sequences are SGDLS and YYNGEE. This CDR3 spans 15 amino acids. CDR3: CASSVATEFQETQYF. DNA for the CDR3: TGTGCCAGCAGCGTAGCTACGGAGTTCCAAGAGACCCAGTACTTC. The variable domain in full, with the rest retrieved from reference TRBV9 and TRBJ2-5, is DSGVTQTPKHLITATGQRVTLRCSPRSGDLSVYWYQQSLDQGLQFLIQYYNGEERAKGNILERFSAQQFPDLHSELNLSSLELGDSALYFCASSVATEFQETQYFGPGTRLLVL.

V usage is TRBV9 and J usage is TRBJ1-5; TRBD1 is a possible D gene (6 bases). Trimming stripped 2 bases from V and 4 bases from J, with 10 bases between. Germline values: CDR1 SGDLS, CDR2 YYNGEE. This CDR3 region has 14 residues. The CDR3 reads CASSVGTGNQPQHF. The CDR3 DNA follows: TGTGCCAGCAGCGTCGGTACAGGGAATCAGCCCCAGCATTTT.

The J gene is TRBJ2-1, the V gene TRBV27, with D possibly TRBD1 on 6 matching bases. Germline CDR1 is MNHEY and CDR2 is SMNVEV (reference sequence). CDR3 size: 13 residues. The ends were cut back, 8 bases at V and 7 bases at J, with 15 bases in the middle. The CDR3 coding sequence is TGTGCCAGCCGATGGACAGACAGGAATGAGCAGTTCTTC. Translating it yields CASRWTDRNEQFF.

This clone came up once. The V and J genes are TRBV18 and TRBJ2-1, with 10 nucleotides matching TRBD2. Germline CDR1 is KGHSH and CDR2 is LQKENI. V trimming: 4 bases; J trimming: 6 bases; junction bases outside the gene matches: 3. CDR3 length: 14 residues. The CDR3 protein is CASSQGLASNEQFF. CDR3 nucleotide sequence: TGTGCCAGCTCACAGGGACTAGCGAGCAATGAGCAGTTCTTC.

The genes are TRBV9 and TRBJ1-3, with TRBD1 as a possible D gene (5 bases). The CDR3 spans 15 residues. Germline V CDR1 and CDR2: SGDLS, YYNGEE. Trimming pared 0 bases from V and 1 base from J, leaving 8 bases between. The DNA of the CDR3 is TGTGCCAGCAGCGTAGCTTCAGGGTCTGGAAACACCATATATTTT. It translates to CASSVASGSGNTIYF.

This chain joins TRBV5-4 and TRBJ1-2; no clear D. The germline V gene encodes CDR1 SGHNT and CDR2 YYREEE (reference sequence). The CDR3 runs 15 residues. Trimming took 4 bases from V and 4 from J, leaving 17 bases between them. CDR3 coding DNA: TGTGCCAGCAGCCTGTCGAACCGGGAGGGCTATGGCTACACCTTC. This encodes CASSLSNREGYGYTF.

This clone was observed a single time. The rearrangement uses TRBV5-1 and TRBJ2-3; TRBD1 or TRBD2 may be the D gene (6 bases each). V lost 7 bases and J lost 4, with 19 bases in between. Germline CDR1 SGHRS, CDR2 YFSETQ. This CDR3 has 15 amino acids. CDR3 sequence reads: CASSLPRGGADTQYF. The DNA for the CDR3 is TGCGCCAGCTCTCTCCCCAGGGGAGGCGCAGATACGCAGTATTTT.

DNA for the CDR3: TGTGCCAGCAGCTTACGTGGGGGCGCCGCTTACGAGCAGTACTTC. Its protein product is CASSLRGGAAYEQYF. V gene TRBV7-6 combines with J gene TRBJ2-7, with D tentatively TRBD1 (6 bases). Germline V gives CDR1 SGHVS, CDR2 FNYEAQ. The CDR3 is 15 amino acids. Between the trimmed V and J ends, which lost 2 bases and 4 bases, there was a span of 15 bases. The full variable domain, in which reference TRBV7-6 and TRBJ2-7 provide the parts outside the CDR3, is GAGVSQSPRYKVTKRGQDVALRCDPISGHVSLYWYRQALGQGPEFLTYFNYEAQQDKSGLPNDRFSAERPEGSISTLTIQRTEQRDSAMYRCASSLRGGAAYEQYFGPGTRLTVT.

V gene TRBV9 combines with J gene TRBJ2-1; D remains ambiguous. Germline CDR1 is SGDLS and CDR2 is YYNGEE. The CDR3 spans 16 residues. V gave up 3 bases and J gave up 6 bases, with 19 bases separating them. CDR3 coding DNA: TGTGCCAGCAGCGGGGTAACCTCGCCGGGTCGCAATGAGCAGTTCTTC. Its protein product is CASSGVTSPGRNEQFF. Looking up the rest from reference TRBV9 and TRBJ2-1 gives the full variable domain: DSGVTQTPKHLITATGQRVTLRCSPRSGDLSVYWYQQSLDQGLQFLIQYYNGEERAKGNILERFSAQQFPDLHSELNLSSLELGDSALYFCASSGVTSPGRNEQFFGPGTRLTVL.